This T cell receptor (beta chain) is drawn from a study of post-analysis software for immune sequencing data. Study observations and caveats: Under F measure analysis, samples from one preparation batch co-clustered strongly. The study found TRBV5-6, TRBV5-1 and TRBV20-1 among a few TRBV segments more frequent in patients than controls.

V was trimmed by 6 bases and J by 2 bases, leaving 13 bases between them. Per the germline V gene, CDR1 is WNHNN and CDR2 is SYGVQD (reference sequence). This CDR3 has 15 residues. Built from TCR beta cDNA, the libraries had unique molecular identifiers in them. Input of roughly 1 to 11 million T cells yielded roughly 530,000 cDNA molecules. Each CDR3 protein gets one entry after TCRdb re-called the PCR reads with MiXCR. This table has hundreds of thousands of distinct CDR3 sequences, about 27% appearing once. On this clonotype itself: Its antigen is not identified.

The sample consisted of blood. The chain couples TRBV10-1 to TRBJ2-2, with TRBD1 as a possible D gene (6 bases). The receptor comes from a girl aged 5-17 years with multiple sclerosis. The CDR3 nucleotides are TGCGCCAGCAGCGCTGGACAGACAAACACCGGGGAGCTGTTTTTT. Protein product: CASSAGQTNTGELFF.